Ten or more counts support the clone carrying this T cell receptor (beta chain). The antigen is unknown. The CDR3 loop spans 15 amino acids. Germline values: CDR1 SGHTA, CDR2 FQGNSA. The V and J ends lost 4 bases and 5 bases respectively, with 17 bases between them. This entry is derived from a study of T cell repertoires in cytomegalovirus infection. Study outcomes and limitations: People with CMV and the relevant HLA were identified by cumulative public TCR beta family frequency. CMV-specific TCR beta clonotypes restricted by HLA-C dominated the ex vivo response.

TCRdb passed the reads through MiXCR, listing each CDR3 protein once. The sample records 200,000 to 250,000 distinct CDR3 sequences, around 6.2% being singletons. Sequenced: PBMCs. V and J are TRBV7-2 and TRBJ1-1, with D possibly TRBD1 on 6 matching bases. The sequence came from a human donor in good health (CMV status not recorded). Some clones in this sample may be carry-over from other donors' samples. The CDR3 here is CASSSALQGRTEAFF. The CDR3 DNA reads as TGTGCCAGCAGCTCGGCTTTACAGGGAAGGACTGAAGCTTTCTTT.